These T cell receptor beta chains were read from a single sample in a study of blood T cell repertoires in COVID-19. The repertoire was sequenced with immunoSEQ multiplex PCR; TCRdb's copy has only in-frame clones and lacks some. Among 300,000 to 350,000 clones listed, 90% to 95% were seen once. Sequencing used PBMCs or T cells enriched from blood (not recorded which). These TCRs come from a woman aged 30 to 39 who had been exposed to COVID-19. The CDR3 runs from the conserved cysteine through the conserved F or W. D genes are given only for firm matches. Not all rows give a size; the values are once, few, many and, for expanded clones, a class.

v_gene,j_gene,d_gene,len,abundance,CDR3aa,CDR3nt
TRBV2,TRBJ1-2,-,14,-,CASRAERANYGYTF,TGTGCCAGCAGAGCAGAGCGAGCTAACTATGGCTACACCTTC
TRBV7-9,TRBJ1-4,TRBD1,15,-,CASSRQGAANEKLFF,TGTGCCAGCAGCCGACAGGGGGCAGCTAATGAAAAACTGTTTTTT
TRBV19,TRBJ1-5,-,15,once,CASRSSTGSNQPQHF,TGTGCCAGTAGAAGTTCAACAGGGAGCAATCAGCCCCAGCATTTT
TRBV9,TRBJ2-2,TRBD1,17,-,CASSVVGTGGASGELFF,TGTGCCAGCAGCGTAGTGGGGACAGGGGGCGCCTCCGGGGAGCTGTTTTTT
TRBV9,TRBJ2-1,-,15,-,CASSRRGAPYNEQFF,TGTGCCAGCAGCCGACGGGGGGCTCCCTACAATGAGCAGTTCTTC
TRBV19,TRBJ1-1,-,14,-,CASSMARMGPEAFF,TGTGCCAGTAGTATGGCCCGAATGGGGCCGGAAGCTTTCTTT
TRBV30,TRBJ2-6,-,16,-,CAWGTVGAAGANVLTF,TGTGCCTGGGGTACGGTGGGGGCAGCTGGGGCCAACGTCCTGACTTTC
TRBV6-2/TRBV6-3,TRBJ1-5,TRBD1,15,-,CASSYSGTGNQPQHF,TGTGCCAGCAGTTACTCCGGGACAGGGAATCAGCCCCAGCATTTT
TRBV30,TRBJ1-6,TRBD1,13,-,CAWSGQGNSPLHF,TGTGCCTGGAGTGGACAGGGTAATTCACCCCTCCACTTT
TRBV4-3,TRBJ1-5,TRBD1,14,-,CASSPGQRNQPQHF,TGCGCCAGCAGCCCGGGACAGCGCAATCAGCCCCAGCATTTT
TRBV6-2/TRBV6-3,TRBJ1-1,-,17,-,CASSYSVGGTMNTEAFF,TGTGCCAGCAGTTACTCGGTCGGAGGAACCATGAACACTGAAGCTTTCTTT
TRBV12-5,TRBJ2-5,-,14,-,CASGSPAEGETQYF,TGTGCTAGTGGTTCGCCCGCGGAGGGCGAGACCCAGTACTTC
TRBV4-3,TRBJ1-1,-,14,-,CASSQDRQLPEAFF,TGCGCCAGCAGCCAAGATCGTCAACTTCCTGAAGCTTTCTTT
TRBV5-1,TRBJ2-1,-,16,-,CASSLVFRSGGDEQFF,TGCGCCAGCAGCTTGGTATTCAGGTCCGGAGGGGATGAGCAGTTCTTC
TRBV12-5,TRBJ2-3,TRBD2,18,-,CASGLVRLAGGPADTQYF,TGTGCTAGTGGTTTGGTACGGTTAGCGGGGGGGCCCGCAGATACGCAGTATTTT
TRBV6-4,TRBJ1-5,TRBD1,17,-,CASSDGTGKGVYQPQHF,TGTGCCAGCAGCGATGGGACAGGGAAAGGGGTTTATCAGCCCCAGCATTTT
TRBV5-1,TRBJ1-1,TRBD1,15,-,CASSLEAGTGGRAFF,TGCGCCAGCAGCTTGGAGGCCGGGACAGGGGGGCGAGCTTTCTTT
TRBV5-1,TRBJ2-1,-,12,-,CASSEGLNEQFF,TGCGCCAGCAGCGAGGGACTCAATGAGCAGTTCTTC
TRBV10-3,TRBJ2-1,TRBD2,14,few,CAIGGLAGVNEQFF,TGTGCCATCGGAGGACTAGCGGGGGTTAATGAGCAGTTCTTC
TRBV5-5,TRBJ1-1,-,15,-,CASSLLRVLNTEAFF,TGTGCCAGCAGTCTATTGAGGGTCTTGAACACTGAAGCTTTCTTT
TRBV25-1,TRBJ1-1,-,14,-,CASSESGMNTEAFF,TGTGCCAGCAGTGAATCGGGGATGAACACTGAAGCTTTCTTT
TRBV3-1/TRBV3-2,TRBJ2-7,TRBD1,14,-,CASTAGTGTYEQYF,TGTGCCAGCACAGCCGGGACAGGGACCTACGAGCAGTACTTC
TRBV7-3,TRBJ2-2,-,13,-,CASSLNSIGELFF,TGTGCCAGCAGCTTAAACTCGATTGGGGAGCTGTTTTTT
TRBV29-1,TRBJ1-2,-,15,-,CSAEGPRIGSYGYTF,TGCAGCGCGGAGGGCCCCAGGATTGGGAGCTATGGCTACACCTTC
TRBV9,TRBJ1-2,-,13,-,CASSVAQNYGYTF,TGTGCCAGCAGCGTAGCCCAGAACTATGGCTACACCTTC
TRBV5-5,TRBJ2-1,TRBD2,15,-,CASSLTAGAYNEQFF,TGTGCCAGCAGCTTAACAGCGGGGGCCTACAATGAGCAGTTCTTC
TRBV9,TRBJ1-1,TRBD1,12,-,CASSGQGTEAFF,TGTGCCAGCAGCGGACAGGGGACTGAAGCTTTCTTT
TRBV9,TRBJ2-1,-,16,-,CASSVEVDGHWGVQFF,TGTGCCAGCAGCGTAGAGGTGGATGGGCATTGGGGAGTGCAGTTCTTC
TRBV27,TRBJ1-5,TRBD1,12,-,CASSGTGGPQHF,TGTGCCAGCAGCGGGACAGGGGGGCCCCAGCATTTT
TRBV10-3,TRBJ1-2,-,12,-,CAISGIQVGYTF,TGTGCCATCAGTGGGATCCAGGTCGGCTACACCTTC
TRBV10-3,TRBJ1-4,TRBD1,16,-,CAIRADRQGDNEKLFF,TGTGCCATCAGGGCCGACCGACAGGGGGATAATGAAAAACTGTTTTTT
TRBV28,TRBJ2-1,TRBD1,15,-,CASSPGTGYYNEQFF,TGTGCCAGCAGTCCCGGGACAGGGTACTACAATGAGCAGTTCTTC
TRBV6-5,TRBJ1-6,-,14,-,CASSYEGYNSPLHF,TGTGCCAGCAGTTACGAGGGTTATAATTCACCCCTCCACTTT
TRBV19,TRBJ1-2,TRBD1,14,once,CASSTGTGDYGYTF,TGTGCCAGTAGTACTGGGACAGGGGACTATGGCTACACCTTC
TRBV4-1,TRBJ1-4,-,14,-,CASSRVRGLEKLFF,TGCGCCAGCAGCCGGGTCAGGGGCCTGGAAAAACTGTTTTTT
TRBV9,TRBJ2-5,TRBD2,14,-,CASSARGVQETQYF,TGTGCCAGCAGCGCGCGGGGGGTCCAAGAGACCCAGTACTTC
TRBV6-1,TRBJ1-2,-,13,-,CASSENSGVGYTF,TGTGCCAGCAGTGAAAACTCCGGGGTAGGCTACACCTTC
TRBV5-1,TRBJ1-2,TRBD1,16,-,CASSLTGGYRAAGYTF,TGCGCCAGCAGCTTGACAGGGGGGTACAGAGCAGCTGGCTACACCTTC
TRBV7-9,TRBJ2-3,TRBD2,14,-,CASRPAGKTDTQYF,TGTGCCAGCAGGCCAGCGGGGAAAACAGATACGCAGTATTTT
TRBV5-1,TRBJ2-5,TRBD2,17,-,CASSLAGLADSQETQYF,TGCGCCAGCAGCTTGGCCGGTCTAGCGGACTCCCAAGAGACCCAGTACTTC
TRBV20-1,TRBJ1-2,-,11,-,CSAAGVYGYTF,TGCAGTGCTGCGGGTGTCTATGGCTACACCTTC
TRBV6-5,TRBJ1-1,TRBD1,16,-,CASSYRTGALNTEAFF,TGTGCCAGCAGTTACCGGACAGGGGCCCTGAACACTGAAGCTTTCTTT
TRBV5-6,TRBJ2-1,TRBD1,15,-,CASSSLGQGALEQFF,TGTGCCAGCAGCTCCCTTGGACAGGGGGCTCTTGAGCAGTTCTTC
TRBV6-5,TRBJ1-1,TRBD1,14,-,CASSYRTGGTEAFF,TGTGCCAGCAGTTACCGAACAGGGGGCACTGAAGCTTTCTTT
TRBV24-1,TRBJ1-2,TRBD1,15,-,CATSDSYRGDYGYTF,TGTGCCACCAGTGATTCTTACAGGGGAGACTATGGCTACACCTTC
TRBV7-2,TRBJ2-1,TRBD1,13,-,CASSLGQLNEQFF,TGTGCCAGCAGCCTGGGACAGTTAAATGAGCAGTTCTTC
TRBV9,TRBJ2-2,TRBD1,15,-,CASSARQGNTGELFF,TGTGCCAGCAGCGCCCGACAGGGTAACACCGGGGAGCTGTTTTTT